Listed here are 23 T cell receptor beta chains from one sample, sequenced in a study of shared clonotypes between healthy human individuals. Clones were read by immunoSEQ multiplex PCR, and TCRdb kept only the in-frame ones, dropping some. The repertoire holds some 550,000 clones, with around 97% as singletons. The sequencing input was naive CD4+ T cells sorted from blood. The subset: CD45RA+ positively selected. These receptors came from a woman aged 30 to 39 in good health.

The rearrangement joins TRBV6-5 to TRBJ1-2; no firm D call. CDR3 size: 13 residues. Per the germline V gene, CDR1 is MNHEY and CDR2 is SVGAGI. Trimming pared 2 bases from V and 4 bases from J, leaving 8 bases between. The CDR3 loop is CASSYEAAYGYTF. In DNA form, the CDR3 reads TGTGCCAGCAGTTACGAGGCGGCCTATGGCTACACCTTC.

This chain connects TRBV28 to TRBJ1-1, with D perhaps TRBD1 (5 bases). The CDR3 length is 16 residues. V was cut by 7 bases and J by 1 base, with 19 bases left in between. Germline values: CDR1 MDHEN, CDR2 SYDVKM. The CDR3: CASTVRWGTENTEAFF. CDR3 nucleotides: TGTGCCAGCACAGTACGGTGGGGGACGGAGAACACTGAAGCTTTCTTT.

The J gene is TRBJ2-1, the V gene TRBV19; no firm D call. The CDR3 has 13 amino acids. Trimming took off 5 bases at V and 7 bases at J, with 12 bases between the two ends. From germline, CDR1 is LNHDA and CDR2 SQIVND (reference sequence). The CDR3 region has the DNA TGTGCCAGTAGTGCAAACGGCTGGAATGAGCAGTTCTTC. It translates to CASSANGWNEQFF.

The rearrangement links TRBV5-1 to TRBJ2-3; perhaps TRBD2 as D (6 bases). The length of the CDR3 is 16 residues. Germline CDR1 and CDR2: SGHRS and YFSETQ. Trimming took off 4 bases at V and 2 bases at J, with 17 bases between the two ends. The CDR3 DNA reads TGCGCCAGCAGCCTCAACACGGGACTTCCCACAGATACGCAGTATTTT. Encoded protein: CASSLNTGLPTDTQYF.

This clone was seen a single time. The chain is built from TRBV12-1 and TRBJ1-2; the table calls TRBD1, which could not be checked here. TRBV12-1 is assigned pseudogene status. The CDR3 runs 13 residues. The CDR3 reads CASSFGGRGGYTF. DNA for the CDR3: TGTGCCAGCAGCTTTGGGGGGCGCGGAGGCTACACCTTC.

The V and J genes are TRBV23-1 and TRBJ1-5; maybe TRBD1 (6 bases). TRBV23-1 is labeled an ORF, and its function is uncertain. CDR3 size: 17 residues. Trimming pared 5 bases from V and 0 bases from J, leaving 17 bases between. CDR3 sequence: CASSSRGFGYSNQPQHF. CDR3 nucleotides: TGCGCCAGCAGTTCCAGGGGATTCGGTTATAGCAATCAGCCCCAGCATTTT.

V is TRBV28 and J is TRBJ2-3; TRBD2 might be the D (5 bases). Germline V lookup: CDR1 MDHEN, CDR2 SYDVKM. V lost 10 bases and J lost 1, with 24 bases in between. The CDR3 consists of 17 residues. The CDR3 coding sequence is TGTGCCACCTGTCTAGCTGTTCTCGGATTGGGCACAGATACGCAGTATTTT. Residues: CATCLAVLGLGTDTQYF.

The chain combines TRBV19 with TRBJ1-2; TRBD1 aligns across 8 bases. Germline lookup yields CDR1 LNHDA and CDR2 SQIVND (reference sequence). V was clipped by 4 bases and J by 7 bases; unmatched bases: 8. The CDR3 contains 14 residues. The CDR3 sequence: CASSTIQGGFGYTF. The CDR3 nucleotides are TGTGCCAGTAGTACGATACAGGGGGGATTTGGCTACACCTTC.

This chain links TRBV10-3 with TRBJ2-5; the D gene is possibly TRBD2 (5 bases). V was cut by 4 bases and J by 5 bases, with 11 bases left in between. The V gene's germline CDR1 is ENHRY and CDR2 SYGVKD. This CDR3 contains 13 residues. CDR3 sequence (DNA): TGTGCCATCAGTGGGCGGGTCGGGGAGACCCAGTACTTC. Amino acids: CAISGRVGETQYF.

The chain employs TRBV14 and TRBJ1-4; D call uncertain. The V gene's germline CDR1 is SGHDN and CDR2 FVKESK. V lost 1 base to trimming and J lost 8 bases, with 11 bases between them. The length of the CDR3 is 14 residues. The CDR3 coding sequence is TGTGCCAGCAGCCAAGTAGCCCGGCAGGAAAAACTGTTTTTT. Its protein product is CASSQVARQEKLFF.

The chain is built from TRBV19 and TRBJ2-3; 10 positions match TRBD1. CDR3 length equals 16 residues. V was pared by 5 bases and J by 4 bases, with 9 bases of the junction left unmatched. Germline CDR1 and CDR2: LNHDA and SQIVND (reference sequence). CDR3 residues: CASSALGQGRADTQYF. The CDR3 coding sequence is TGTGCCAGTAGTGCTCTGGGACAGGGGAGGGCAGATACGCAGTATTTT.

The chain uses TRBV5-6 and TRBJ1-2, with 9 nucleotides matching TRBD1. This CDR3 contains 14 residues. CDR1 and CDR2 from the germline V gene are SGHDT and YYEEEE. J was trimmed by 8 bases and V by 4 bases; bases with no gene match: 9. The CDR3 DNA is TGTGCCAGCAGCGCGGACAGGGGCTCGTTCGGCTACACCTTC. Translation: CASSADRGSFGYTF.

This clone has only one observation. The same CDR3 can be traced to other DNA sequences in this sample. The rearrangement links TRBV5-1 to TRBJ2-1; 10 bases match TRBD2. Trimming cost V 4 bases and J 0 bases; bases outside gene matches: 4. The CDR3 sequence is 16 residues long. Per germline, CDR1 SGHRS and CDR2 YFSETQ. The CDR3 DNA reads TGCGCCAGCAGCCTCCCTAGCGGGAGCTCCTACAATGAGCAGTTCTTC. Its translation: CASSLPSGSSYNEQFF.

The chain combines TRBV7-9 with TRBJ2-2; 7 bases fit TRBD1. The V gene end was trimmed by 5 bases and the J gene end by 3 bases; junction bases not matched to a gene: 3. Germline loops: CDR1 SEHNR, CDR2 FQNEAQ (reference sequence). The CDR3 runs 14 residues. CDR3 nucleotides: TGTGCCAGCAGCGTGGGACAGCACACCGGGGAGCTGTTTTTT. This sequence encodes CASSVGQHTGELFF.

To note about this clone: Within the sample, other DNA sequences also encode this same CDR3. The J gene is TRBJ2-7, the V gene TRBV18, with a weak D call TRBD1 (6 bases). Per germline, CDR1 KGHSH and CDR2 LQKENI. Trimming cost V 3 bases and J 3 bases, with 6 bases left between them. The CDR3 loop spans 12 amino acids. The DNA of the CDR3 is TGTGCCAGCTCACCGGACAGCTACGAGCAGTACTTC. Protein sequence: CASSPDSYEQYF.

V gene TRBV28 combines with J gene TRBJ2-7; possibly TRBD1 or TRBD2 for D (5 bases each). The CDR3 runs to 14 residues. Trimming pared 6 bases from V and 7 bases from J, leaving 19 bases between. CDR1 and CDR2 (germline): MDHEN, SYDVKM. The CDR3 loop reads CASRPGTTELEQYF. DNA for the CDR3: TGTGCCAGCAGGCCCGGGACGACCGAGCTTGAGCAGTACTTC.

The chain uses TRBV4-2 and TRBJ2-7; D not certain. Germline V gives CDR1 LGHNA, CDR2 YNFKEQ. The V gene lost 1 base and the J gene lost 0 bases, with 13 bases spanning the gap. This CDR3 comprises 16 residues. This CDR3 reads CASSQAAADSSYEQYF. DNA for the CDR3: TGTGCCAGCAGCCAAGCTGCAGCAGATAGCTCCTACGAGCAGTACTTC.

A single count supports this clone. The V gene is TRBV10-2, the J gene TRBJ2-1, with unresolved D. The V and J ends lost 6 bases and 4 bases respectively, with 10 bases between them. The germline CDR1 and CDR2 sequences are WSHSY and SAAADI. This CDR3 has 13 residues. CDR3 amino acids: CASSRQTYNEQFF. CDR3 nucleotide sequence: TGCGCCAGCAGCCGGCAAACTTACAATGAGCAGTTCTTC.

In DNA, the CDR3 is TGTGCCAGCAGTTACTCGGAAGGGGAGCTGTTTTTT. It yields the protein CASSYSEGELFF. The chain employs TRBV6-6 and TRBJ2-2; D gene ambiguous. In germline, CDR1 is MNHNY, CDR2 SVGAGI (reference sequence). This CDR3 is built from 12 residues. V was clipped by 0 bases and J by 8 bases, with 4 bases between them.

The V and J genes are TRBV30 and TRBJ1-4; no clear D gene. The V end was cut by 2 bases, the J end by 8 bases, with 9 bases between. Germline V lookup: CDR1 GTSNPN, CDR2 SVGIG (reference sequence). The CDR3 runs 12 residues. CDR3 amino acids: CAWSNRGEKLFF. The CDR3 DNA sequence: TGTGCCTGGAGTAACCGGGGAGAAAAACTGTTTTTT.

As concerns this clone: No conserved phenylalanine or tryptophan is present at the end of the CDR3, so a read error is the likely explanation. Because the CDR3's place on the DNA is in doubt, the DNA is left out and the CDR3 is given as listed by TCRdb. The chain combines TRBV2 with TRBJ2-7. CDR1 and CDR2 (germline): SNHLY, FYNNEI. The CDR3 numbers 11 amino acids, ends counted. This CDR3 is CASSEWGAGQI.

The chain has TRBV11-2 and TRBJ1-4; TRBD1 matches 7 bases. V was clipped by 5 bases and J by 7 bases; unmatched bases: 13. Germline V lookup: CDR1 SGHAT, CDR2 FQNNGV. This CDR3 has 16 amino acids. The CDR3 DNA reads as TGTGCCAGCAGCCTATCACCAGGGGGGCCGATTGAAAAACTGTTTTTT. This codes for CASSLSPGGPIEKLFF.

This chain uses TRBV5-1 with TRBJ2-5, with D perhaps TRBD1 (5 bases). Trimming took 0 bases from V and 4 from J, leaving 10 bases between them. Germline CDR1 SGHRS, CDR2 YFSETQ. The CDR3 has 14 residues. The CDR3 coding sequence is TGCGCCAGCAGCTTGGCAGGGATCGGAGAGACCCAGTACTTC. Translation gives CASSLAGIGETQYF.